What follows describes a single TCR beta chain. No antigen is known for it. The data are from a study of CD8 T cells in ankylosing spondylitis. The V and J ends lost 8 bases and 10 bases, in that order; junction bases with no gene match: 4. The CDR3 is made up of 11 amino acids. Germline values: CDR1 LNHNV, CDR2 YYDKDF (reference sequence). Study-level points and caveats: The disease-linked clones had a CD8+ phenotype and low blood frequencies. The study looked at matched synovial fluid samples from ankylosing spondylitis patients. Disease-linked clones were reported to be significantly enriched there. A TCR beta motif of several highly homologous variants appeared characteristic of ankylosing spondylitis blood.

TCRdb re-analysed the 5' RACE reads in MiXCR, keeping a single row per CDR3 protein. The sample records some 840,000 distinct CDR3 sequences, approximately 10% being singletons. The V gene is TRBV15, the J gene TRBJ2-4; 8 bases match TRBD1. The sequencing sample was made of blood, either unsorted or a sorted T cell fraction (not recorded which). The TCR sequence derives from a male donor with ankylosing spondylitis. The CDR3 DNA sequence: TGTGCCACCGACAGGGGTGGGATTCAGTACTTC. Amino acid sequence: CATDRGGIQYF.